This is a list of T cell receptor beta chains from one sample in a study of shared clonotypes between healthy human individuals. Data came from immunoSEQ multiplex PCR; TCRdb stores just in-frame clones and leaves some out. The sample lists some 2.4 million clones; over 85% were seen once. The source material was naive CD4+ T cells from PBMCs. The source is a man aged 18 to 29 in good health. Some clones in this sample may be carry-over from other donors' samples. Each CDR3 is given with its conserved first and last residue. The order of the fields is V gene, J gene, D gene, clone size, CDR3 protein, CDR3 DNA. A D gene is named only where the DNA matches it firmly. Clone size, where shown, is once, few, many, or a class for clones that have expanded.

TRBV29-1	TRBJ2-7	-	-	CSVEVQGFDEQYF	TGCAGCGTTGAAGTGCAGGGTTTCGACGAGCAGTACTTC
TRBV6-5	TRBJ2-3	-	-	CASRMGRADTQYF	TGTGCCAGCAGGATGGGTAGGGCAGATACGCAGTATTTT
TRBV19	TRBJ2-2	-	once	CASSIAGVGGELFF	TGTGCCAGTAGTATAGCCGGGGTAGGCGGGGAGCTGTTTTTT
TRBV28	TRBJ2-3	TRBD2	-	CASGTSGYTDTQYF	TGTGCCAGCGGGACTAGCGGTTACACAGATACGCAGTATTTT
TRBV6-1	TRBJ2-3	-	-	CASIFSGFTDTQYF	TGTGCCAGCATATTTAGCGGATTCACAGATACGCAGTATTTT
TRBV28	TRBJ1-5	-	-	CASSSVGYSNQPQHF	TGTGCCAGCAGCTCAGTAGGCTATAGCAATCAGCCCCAGCATTTT
TRBV6-6	TRBJ2-5	TRBD1	-	CASSSTGTGNQETQYF	TGTGCCAGCAGTTCCACCGGGACAGGGAACCAAGAGACCCAGTACTTC
TRBV29-1	TRBJ2-5	-	-	CSVESTGMETQYF	TGCAGCGTTGAATCCACAGGAATGGAGACCCAGTACTTC
TRBV7-3	TRBJ2-5	-	-	CASSLKIQETQYF	TGTGCCAGCAGCTTAAAAATTCAGGAGACCCAGTACTTC
TRBV5-1	TRBJ2-5	TRBD2	-	CASSKGTSGDYWSQETQYF	TGCGCCAGCAGCAAGGGGACTAGCGGAGACTATTGGAGCCAAGAGACCCAGTACTTC
TRBV5-1	TRBJ2-3	TRBD2	-	CASSETSLSTDTQYF	TGCGCCAGCAGCGAGACTAGCCTATCCACAGATACGCAGTATTTT
TRBV4-1	TRBJ1-1	-	-	CASSQGPAETFF	TGCGCCAGCAGCCAAGGGCCGGCTGAAACTTTCTTT
TRBV4-3	TRBJ2-1	TRBD2	-	CASSPLSGGYNEQFF	TGCGCCAGCAGCCCCCTGAGCGGGGGGTACAATGAGCAGTTCTTC
TRBV28	TRBJ2-7	-	-	CASSSLRPSEQYF	TGTGCCAGCAGTAGTCTGCGGCCATCCGAGCAGTACTTC
TRBV28	TRBJ2-1	-	-	CASSTTGLSRSEQFF	TGTGCCAGCAGTACGACGGGACTGTCTCGCAGTGAGCAGTTCTTC
TRBV29-1	TRBJ1-6	-	-	CSVRSVSLNSPLHF	TGCAGCGTTCGAAGCGTCAGCTTAAATTCACCCCTCCACTTT
TRBV2	TRBJ2-4	-	-	CASNNLGDTIQYF	TGTGCCAGCAATAATCTGGGCGATACTATTCAGTACTTC
TRBV5-1	TRBJ2-1	TRBD2	-	CASSGLAGFNEQFF	TGCGCCAGCAGCGGACTAGCGGGTTTCAATGAGCAGTTCTTC
TRBV5-6	TRBJ2-3	-	-	CASSLGGTRRYADTQYF	TGTGCCAGCAGCTTGGGCGGGACCAGGCGGTATGCAGATACGCAGTATTTT
TRBV6-5	TRBJ2-5	TRBD2	-	CASSPGLAEETQYF	TGTGCCAGCAGTCCGGGACTAGCGGAAGAGACCCAGTACTTC
TRBV5-6	TRBJ2-2	-	-	CASSHEPGTGNTGELFF	TGTGCCAGCAGTCATGAACCCGGGACGGGGAACACCGGGGAGCTGTTTTTT
TRBV5-1	TRBJ2-1	-	-	CASSPYPRTYNEQFF	TGCGCCAGCAGCCCATACCCGAGGACCTACAATGAGCAGTTCTTC
TRBV5-1	TRBJ2-5	-	-	CASSLFLIGETQYF	TGCGCCAGCAGCTTGTTCCTAATTGGGGAGACCCAGTACTTC
TRBV4-1	TRBJ1-6	TRBD1	-	CASSHPQRDSSPLHF	TGCGCCAGCAGCCACCCTCAAAGGGACAGTTCACCCCTCCACTTT
TRBV28	TRBJ1-2	-	-	CASSSTKGPLGYTF	TGTGCCAGCAGTTCCACAAAAGGCCCTCTTGGCTACACCTTC
TRBV30	TRBJ1-2	-	-	CACHRSGYTF	TGTGCCTGTCACCGCTCCGGCTACACCTTC
TRBV7-3	TRBJ2-3	-	-	CASSPHGRARGTDTQYF	TGTGCCAGCAGCCCTCATGGGCGGGCCCGTGGCACAGATACGCAGTATTTT
TRBV5-4	TRBJ1-1	TRBD1	-	CASSLEMDRGTEAFF	TGTGCCAGCAGCCTCGAAATGGACAGGGGAACTGAAGCTTTCTTT
TRBV5-1	TRBJ1-4	-	-	CASSLVSGANEKLFF	TGCGCCAGCAGCTTGGTATCTGGCGCTAATGAAAAACTGTTTTTT
TRBV9	TRBJ2-2	TRBD2	-	CASSVRREPGELFF	TGTGCCAGCAGCGTTCGGCGGGAGCCCGGGGAGCTGTTTTTT
TRBV19	TRBJ2-1	TRBD2	-	CASSYSSGSSYNEQFF	TGTGCCAGTAGCTACTCTAGCGGGAGCTCCTACAATGAGCAGTTCTTC
TRBV7-2	TRBJ2-5	-	-	CASSFNPGSGGETQYF	TGTGCCAGCAGCTTCAACCCGGGATCCGGAGGAGAGACCCAGTACTTC
TRBV30	TRBJ1-2	-	-	CAWSKGLGYGYTF	TGTGCCTGGAGTAAGGGATTAGGGTATGGCTACACCTTC
TRBV5-5	TRBJ2-3	-	-	CASSSPASVTDTQYF	TGTGCCAGCAGCTCCCCAGCCTCTGTAACAGATACGCAGTATTTT
TRBV9	TRBJ2-5	-	once	CASICFAETQYF	TGTGCCAGCATTTGCTTTGCGGAGACCCAGTACTTC
TRBV19	TRBJ1-5	TRBD1	-	CASSTRDRGPEGRNQPQHF	TGTGCCAGTAGTACACGGGACAGGGGCCCGGAGGGTCGCAATCAGCCCCAGCATTTT
TRBV5-1	TRBJ2-1	TRBD1	-	CASSLLPGGPYNEQFF	TGCGCCAGCAGTCTTCTCCCAGGGGGTCCATACAATGAGCAGTTCTTC
TRBV2	TRBJ2-1	-	-	CASTRAYPYNEQFF	TGTGCCAGCACCCGAGCCTATCCCTACAATGAGCAGTTCTTC
TRBV5-1	TRBJ2-1	-	-	CASSLGLITYNEQFF	TGCGCCAGCAGCTTGGGCCTGATTACCTACAATGAGCAGTTCTTC
TRBV6-5	TRBJ2-7	TRBD2	-	CASSYPAGDEQYF	TGTGCCAGCAGTTACCCCGCGGGGGACGAGCAGTACTTC
TRBV6-6	TRBJ2-7	-	once	CASGEVGYEQYF	TGTGCCAGCGGGGAGGTAGGCTACGAGCAGTACTTC
TRBV18	TRBJ2-6	-	-	CASSPLQVLSGANVLTF	TGTGCCAGCTCACCATTGCAAGTACTCTCTGGGGCCAACGTCCTGACTTTC
TRBV19	TRBJ2-7	-	-	CASNPTGAAGEQYF	TGTGCCAGTAATCCGACGGGTGCTGCAGGCGAGCAGTACTTC